The present entry profiles one TCR beta chain with its context. Its matching antigen is unknown. V gave up 7 bases and J gave up 3 bases, with 13 bases separating them. The CDR3 totals 13 residues. The germline CDR1 and CDR2 sequences are SNHLY and FYNNEI. This sample is drawn from a study of cytomegalovirus exposure and HLA in healthy donors. Study summary: HLA-typed donors were the source of about 85 million unique TCRs held in an early data release. For the roughly 390 genotyped donors, 65% to 90% fell within the Caucasian-associated ancestry cluster.

Vbeta (60) and Jbeta (13) primers were used in the PCR. This table comes from immunoSEQ multiplex PCR, and its TCRdb copy is limited to in-frame clones, with some not included. The sample carries roughly 190,000 clones, roughly 80% recorded once. Study-level findings and limits: Donor immune exposure was known only as CMV serostatus.

The V gene is TRBV2, the J gene TRBJ2-7; D ambiguous. This receptor was taken from a woman aged 18-30 years in good health and CMV-seronegative. The sample comprised PBMCs. The CDR3 coding sequence is TGTGCCAGCAATGCGGCCTCAAACTACGAGCAGTACTTC. Its translation is CASNAASNYEQYF.